The clone carrying this T cell receptor beta chain was counted ten times or more. Its specificity is not known. The data were taken from a study of T cell repertoires in cytomegalovirus infection. The wider study: Signatures in public TCR beta sequences pointed to both CMV infection and matching HLA type. Whole-study results and caveats: Public TCR beta family frequency separated CMV-and-HLA carriers, including in an independent cohort. Dominating the ex vivo response were TCR beta clonotypes that were CMV-specific and HLA-C-restricted.

TCRdb re-derived calls from the reads in MiXCR, one entry per CDR3 protein. The table has roughly 190,000 distinct CDR3 sequences, less than 9.5% seen once. CDR1 is MNHEY, CDR2 SVGEGT, per germline. This CDR3 has 16 residues. V was trimmed by 2 bases and J by 10 bases, leaving 21 bases between them. The clonotype comes from a human donor in good health (CMV status not recorded). Some clones in this sample may be carry-over from other donors' samples. The sample comprised PBMCs. The chain is built from TRBV6-2 or TRBV6-3 and TRBJ2-1; D remains ambiguous. The CDR3 protein is CASSYTHDGNGKEQFF. The CDR3 nucleotides read TGTGCCAGCAGTTACACCCATGACGGAAACGGCAAGGAGCAGTTCTTC.